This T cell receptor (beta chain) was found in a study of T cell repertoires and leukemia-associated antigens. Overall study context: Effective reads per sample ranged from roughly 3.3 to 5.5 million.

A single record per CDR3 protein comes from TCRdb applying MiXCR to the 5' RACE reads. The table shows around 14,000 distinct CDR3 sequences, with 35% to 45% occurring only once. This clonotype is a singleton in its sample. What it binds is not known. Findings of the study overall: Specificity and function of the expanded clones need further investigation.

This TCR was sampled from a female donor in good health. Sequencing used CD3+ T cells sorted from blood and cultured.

The CDR3 sequence is CAISLRGILPFYF. In nucleotides, the CDR3 is TGTGCCATCAGCCTCAGGGGAATCCTTCCCTTTTACTTC. The chain uses TRBV10-3 and TRBJ2-7, with D possibly TRBD1 on 6 matching bases. From germline, CDR1 is ENHRY and CDR2 SYGVKD. The length of the CDR3 is 13 residues. Trimming took 6 bases from V and 13 from J, leaving 22 bases between them.